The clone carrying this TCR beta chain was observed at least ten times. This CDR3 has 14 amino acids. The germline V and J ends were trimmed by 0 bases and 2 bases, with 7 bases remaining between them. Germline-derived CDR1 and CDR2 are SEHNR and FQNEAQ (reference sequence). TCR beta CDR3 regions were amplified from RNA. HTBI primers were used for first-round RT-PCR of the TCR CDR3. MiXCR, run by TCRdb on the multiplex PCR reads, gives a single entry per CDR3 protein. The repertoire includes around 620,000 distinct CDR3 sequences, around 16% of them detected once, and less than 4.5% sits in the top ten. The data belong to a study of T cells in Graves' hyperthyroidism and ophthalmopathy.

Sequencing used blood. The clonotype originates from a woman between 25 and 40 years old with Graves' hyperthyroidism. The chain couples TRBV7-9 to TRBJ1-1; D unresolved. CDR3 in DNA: TGTGCCAGCAGCTTAGCGCTCGCTAACACTGAAGCTTTCTTT. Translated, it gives CASSLALANTEAFF.